This TCR beta chain derives from a study of a mutant IDH1 vaccine in newly diagnosed glioma (dated by TCRdb to the early 2020s). Describing the broader study: Eight vaccinations were administered to patients in weeks 1, 3, 5, 7, 11, 15, 19 and 23, corresponding to visits V03 through V10. Longitudinal TCRB deep sequencing was performed for roughly 27 treated patients wherever samples were available for exploratory analyses. Of the 32 patients who were treated, approximately 62% were male and around 38% were female, and the mean age was around 40 years. In the chemotherapy-containing groups, vaccination started alongside temozolomide cycles, whereas in patients who had radiotherapy alone it started 4-6 weeks after radiotherapy. Six visits were used for peripheral blood collection: V03 (baseline), V05, V07, V10, V12 and V13. Prior to enrollment, patients had been given standard therapy consisting of radiotherapy alone, temozolomide alone, or radiochemotherapy with temozolomide, with the combination given to most patients. Here is what the overall study found, with its caveats: Availability determined which PBMC samples were chosen for TCRB deep sequencing. No apparent relationship was observed between pseudoprogression and alterations in the top peripheral T cell clonotypes detected by TCRB sequencing. It was noted by the authors that analyses of patient blood samples could not be reproduced owing to sample limitations. Immune responses induced by the vaccine were seen in more than 85% of patients across multiple MHC alleles.

A remark on this clone: It has no known antigen specificity. No much larger clone is present one base from it, and per-base qualities are unavailable.

What this sample's time point label stands for: week 23, last vaccination. Every vaccine dose consisted of 300 ug of a 20-mer mutant IDH1 peptide in Montanide, administered subcutaneously together with topical imiquimod. All donors had newly diagnosed IDH1-mutant astrocytomas of WHO grade 3 or 4 that showed loss of nuclear ATRX. The samples were drawn from NOA16, a multicentre, single-arm, open-label phase I trial in Germany that tested a mutant IDH1 peptide vaccine in humans for the first time. Genomic DNA for TCRB sequencing was extracted from EDTA blood using the DNeasy Blood and Tissue Kit. Library preparation was by the immunoSEQ multiplex PCR assay. Following the manufacturer's protocol, the hsTCRB Kit was used to amplify rearranged TCR beta chain sequences. TCRB libraries were sequenced on an Illumina MiSeq. As for the original processing: The proprietary platform of the kit vendor was used for demultiplexing, trimming and gene mapping. TCRdb limited this immuneACCESS table to in-frame rearrangements with V and J called. A share of clones is missing; checked studies link under half to unresolved V genes, and the rest is unexplained. The V and J calls and clone size were taken over from that table, and D and trimming were inferred from the DNA. The sample contains approximately 82,000 clones, more than 70% of them found a single time. 0.77% of the sample comes from the top ten.

The input for sequencing was PBMCs, taken from a glioma patient whose treatment included an IDH1 peptide vaccine. The sequence came from a woman between 45 and 65 years old with glioma.

This receptor carries the CDR3 CSVEGANTEAFF. The DNA sequence is as follows: TGCAGCGTTGAAGGGGCGAACACTGAAGCTTTCTTT. This chain joins TRBV29-1 to TRBJ1-1; confidence is insufficient to name the D gene. The germline ends are 4 bases apart after V is trimmed by 1 base and J by 1 base. The CDR3, cysteine through phenylalanine, is 12 amino acids long. The DNA shown is the 36-base CDR3, in frame from base 1. Reading the germline V gene gives CDR1 SQVTM and CDR2 ANQGSEA.